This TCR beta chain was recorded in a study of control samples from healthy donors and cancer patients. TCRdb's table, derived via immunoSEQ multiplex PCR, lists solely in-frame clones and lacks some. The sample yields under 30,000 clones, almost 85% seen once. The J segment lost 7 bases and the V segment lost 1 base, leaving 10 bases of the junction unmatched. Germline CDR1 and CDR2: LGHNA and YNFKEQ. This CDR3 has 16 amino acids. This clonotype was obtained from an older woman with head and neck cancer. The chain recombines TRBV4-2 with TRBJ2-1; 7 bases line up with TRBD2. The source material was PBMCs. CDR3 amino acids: CASSQVAAGLGNEQFF. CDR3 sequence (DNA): TGTGCCAGCAGCCAAGTTGCAGCGGGGCTGGGGAATGAGCAGTTCTTC.